Presented here are 25 T cell receptor beta chains from one specimen sequenced in a study of blood T cell repertoires in COVID-19. The data were produced by immunoSEQ multiplex PCR, yet TCRdb's version contains in-frame clones alone and is incomplete. In the table there are some 150,000 clones, 82% of which are singletons. Sequenced material: peripheral blood. All receptors derive from an elderly woman with acute or convalescent COVID-19.

The chain employs TRBV5-1 and TRBJ1-4, with TRBD1 matching 8 bases. The CDR3 covers 15 residues. The germline CDR1 and CDR2 sequences are SGHRS and YFSETQ. The ends lost 1 base at V and 7 bases at J; junction bases unmatched: 6. The CDR3 nucleotides read TGCGCCAGCAGCTTGATCAGGGGGCTTTCTGAAAAACTGTTTTTT. The encoded protein is CASSLIRGLSEKLFF. Together with reference TRBV5-1 and TRBJ1-4, the CDR3 gives the full variable domain: KAGVTQTPRYLIKTRGQQVTLSCSPISGHRSVSWYQQTPGQGLQFLFEYFSETQRNKGNFPGRFSGRQFSNSRSEMNVSTLELGDSALYLCASSLIRGLSEKLFFGSGTQLSVL.

This clone came up once. The genes are TRBV27 and TRBJ2-7; 13 bases align to TRBD2. CDR3 length: 15 residues. Looked up from germline, CDR1 is MNHEY and CDR2 is SMNVEV (reference sequence). J was trimmed by 3 bases and V by 4 bases; bases with no gene match: 3. CDR3 coding DNA: TGTGCCAGCAGTTCGAGACTAGCGGGAGGCTACGAGCAGTACTTC. Its translation: CASSSRLAGGYEQYF.

This chain connects TRBV5-1 to TRBJ2-1; 10 nucleotides line up with TRBD2. In germline, CDR1 is SGHRS, CDR2 YFSETQ. The CDR3 has 16 amino acids. V trimming: 4 bases; J trimming: 4 bases; junction bases outside the gene matches: 8. In nucleotides, the CDR3 is TGCGCCAGCAGCCTCCTAGCGGGAGTAACTTACAATGAGCAGTTCTTC. Amino acid sequence: CASSLLAGVTYNEQFF.

This chain joins TRBV28 and TRBJ1-5; the D is unclear. The CDR3 sequence is 13 residues long. Trimming took off 5 bases at V and 6 bases at J, with 11 bases between the two ends. Looked up from germline, CDR1 is MDHEN and CDR2 is SYDVKM. CDR3 region: CASSLDEGQPQHF. In nucleotides, the CDR3 is TGTGCCAGCAGTCTGGATGAGGGTCAGCCCCAGCATTTT.

The chain is built from TRBV5-4 and TRBJ1-2, with TRBD1 identical over 9 bases. J gave up 5 bases and V 3 bases, and 11 bases lay outside the gene matches. CDR1 and CDR2 (germline): SGHNT, YYREEE (reference sequence). This CDR3 contains 16 residues. The CDR3 DNA reads as TGTGCCAGCAGCTCGGGACAGGGTGGGATTTGGTATGGCTACACCTTC. This translates into CASSSGQGGIWYGYTF.

This CDR3 is CASSAQLQGYNEQFF. Here the CDR3 DNA reads TGTGCCAGCAGTGCCCAGTTACAGGGTTACAATGAGCAGTTCTTC. This chain joins TRBV2 and TRBJ2-1, with a weak D call TRBD1 (6 bases). Between the trimmed V and J ends, which lost 4 bases and 4 bases, there was a span of 14 bases. CDR1 is SNHLY, CDR2 FYNNEI, per germline. This CDR3 has 15 residues.

CDR3 DNA: TGTGCCAGCAGCTCTGGGACAGGAAGAGGAAACACCATATATTTT. It is translated as CASSSGTGRGNTIYF. The chain uses TRBV7-6 and TRBJ1-3, with 8 nucleotides matching TRBD1. Germline values: CDR1 SGHVS, CDR2 FNYEAQ. V dropped 4 bases and J dropped 4; count of bases not matched to a gene: 6. The CDR3 runs 15 residues. Complete variable domain (other parts from reference TRBV7-6 and TRBJ1-3): GAGVSQSPRYKVTKRGQDVALRCDPISGHVSLYWYRQALGQGPEFLTYFNYEAQQDKSGLPNDRFSAERPEGSISTLTIQRTEQRDSAMYRCASSSGTGRGNTIYFGEGSWLTVV.

J is TRBJ2-5 and V is TRBV28; D remains unclear. V lost 7 bases and J 1 base, leaving 10 bases between the germline ends. This CDR3 comprises 13 residues. CDR1 MDHEN and CDR2 SYDVKM come from the germline V gene. CDR3 nucleotides: TGTGCCAGCACCCGCAGGATCCAAGAGACCCAGTACTTC. It translates to CASTRRIQETQYF.

This chain connects TRBV11-2 to TRBJ2-7; 10 bases map to TRBD1. CDR1 is SGHAT, CDR2 FQNNGV, per germline. V dropped 8 bases and J dropped 2; count of bases not matched to a gene: 6. The CDR3 totals 14 residues. In DNA, the CDR3 is TGTGCCAGCGGGCCCGGGACAGGGGCCTACGAGCAGTACTTC. Translation gives CASGPGTGAYEQYF.

There are a few counts of this clone. This CDR3 is also generated by other DNA sequences in the sample. The chain carries TRBV6-1 and TRBJ1-5; no definite D call. Trimming removed 3 bases from V and 2 bases from J, with 5 bases in between. Per the germline V gene, CDR1 is MNHNS and CDR2 is SASEGT. This CDR3 has 13 amino acids. The CDR3 is CASSESGNQPQHF. DNA of the CDR3: TGTGCCAGCAGTGAGAGTGGCAATCAGCCCCAGCATTTT.

The J gene is TRBJ1-1, the V gene TRBV3-1 (or the pseudogene TRBV3-2); maybe TRBD1 (6 bases). The V and J ends lost 5 bases and 3 bases respectively, with 13 bases between them. The CDR3 length is 14 residues. The V gene's germline CDR1 is LGHDT and CDR2 YNNKEL (reference sequence). CDR3 sequence reads: CASSVTWTDTEAFF. The DNA of the CDR3 is TGTGCCAGCAGCGTAACGTGGACAGACACTGAAGCTTTCTTT.

The gene calls are TRBV10-3 and TRBJ2-1; 8 bases are shared with TRBD2. CDR1 and CDR2 from the germline V gene are ENHRY and SYGVKD. V shed 2 bases, J shed 7 bases, and the junction held 7 bases outside the gene matches. This CDR3 comprises 15 residues. The CDR3 sequence: CAISESGAGGNEQFF. The CDR3 DNA reads TGTGCCATCAGTGAGAGTGGGGCGGGGGGAAATGAGCAGTTCTTC.

This chain links TRBV28 with TRBJ1-6, with a tentative D call TRBD1 (5 bases). Trimming took off 8 bases at V and 6 bases at J, with 11 bases between the two ends. Germline V gene lookup returns CDR1 MDHEN and CDR2 SYDVKM. The CDR3 totals 13 residues. DNA of the CDR3: TGTGCCAGCGGAGCAGGGTTTAATTCACCCCTCCACTTT. Translation gives CASGAGFNSPLHF.

This clone was counted only a few times. The chain recombines TRBV20-1 with TRBJ1-1; no firm D call. This CDR3 is 11 amino acids long. Germline V CDR1 and CDR2: DFQATT, SNEGSKA (reference sequence). As DNA, the CDR3 is TGCGGTCACCAGATGAACACTGAAGCTTTCTTT. Translated, it gives CGHQMNTEAFF.

This chain uses TRBV5-1 with TRBJ2-3, with TRBD2 matching 7 bases. The CDR3 runs 15 residues. With 3 bases clipped from V and 0 bases from J, the junction kept 4 bases outside the gene matches. Germline-derived CDR1 and CDR2 are SGHRS and YFSETQ. CDR3 sequence (DNA): TGCGCCAGCAGCTCAAGCGGGGCCAGCACAGATACGCAGTATTTT. It specifies CASSSSGASTDTQYF. Full variable domain (rest looked up from reference TRBV5-1 and TRBJ2-3): KAGVTQTPRYLIKTRGQQVTLSCSPISGHRSVSWYQQTPGQGLQFLFEYFSETQRNKGNFPGRFSGRQFSNSRSEMNVSTLELGDSALYLCASSSSGASTDTQYFGPGTRLTVL.

This chain's CDR3 is CASSLSPGTSGNTIYF. CDR3 nucleotides: TGTGCCAGCAGTTTATCCCCAGGCACGAGTGGAAACACCATATATTTT. The genes are TRBV27 and TRBJ1-3; D is ambiguous. Between the trimmed V and J ends, which lost 0 bases and 3 bases, there was a span of 12 bases. Germline V lookup: CDR1 MNHEY, CDR2 SMNVEV (reference sequence). The CDR3 is made up of 16 amino acids.

This clone was recorded a few times. The chain links TRBV5-1 to TRBJ1-6, with D unresolved. V shed 0 bases and J shed 9 bases, with 10 bases lying between them. CDR1 and CDR2 (germline): SGHRS, YFSETQ. This CDR3 has 14 residues. The CDR3 DNA sequence: TGCGCCAGCAGCTTGGCGGGTAGTCCTTCACCCCTCCACTTT. Translated: CASSLAGSPSPLHF.

This chain uses TRBV28 with TRBJ2-1, with 9 bases aligning to TRBD2. Trimming took 2 bases from V and 5 from J; bases not matched to a gene: 10. Looked up from germline, CDR1 is MDHEN and CDR2 is SYDVKM. The length of the CDR3 is 17 residues. The CDR3 reads CASSLIVSSGINNEQFF. In nucleotides, the CDR3 is TGTGCCAGCAGTTTAATCGTTTCTAGCGGGATCAACAATGAGCAGTTCTTC.

The rearrangement uses TRBV5-1 and TRBJ2-5; TRBD2 aligns across 11 bases. CDR1 is SGHRS, CDR2 YFSETQ, per germline. The length of the CDR3 is 19 residues. Unmatched junction bases numbered 16, after V lost 3 bases and J lost 3 bases. The CDR3 bases are TGCGCCAGCAGCTCGTACACTAGCGGGAGAGGCTTTAGGGAAGAGACCCAGTACTTC. Translated, it gives CASSSYTSGRGFREETQYF.

The chain couples TRBV10-3 to TRBJ1-3; TRBD1 matches 9 bases. Trimming at V came to 4 bases and at J to 4 bases, leaving 5 bases not matched to a gene. Germline-derived CDR1 and CDR2 are ENHRY and SYGVKD. The CDR3 runs 15 residues. CDR3 residues: CAISANRGRGNTIYF. The CDR3 DNA sequence: TGTGCCATCAGTGCAAACAGGGGGCGAGGAAACACCATATATTTT.

The gene calls are TRBV28 and TRBJ2-3; 10 positions agree with TRBD2. This CDR3 comprises 16 residues. V was clipped by 4 bases and J by 5 bases; unmatched bases: 9. Germline V gene lookup returns CDR1 MDHEN and CDR2 SYDVKM. The CDR3 DNA is TGTGCCAGCAGTTATATTAGCGGGAGGTTGGGAGATACGCAGTATTTT. It encodes CASSYISGRLGDTQYF.

In its sample, this clone was seen once. V is TRBV12-2 and J is TRBJ2-7; the tabulated D call, TRBD1, remains unverified against the DNA. TRBV12-2 is a listed pseudogene. This CDR3 has 17 amino acids. The CDR3 loop reads CASRYTRDSPEAYEQYF. DNA of the CDR3: TGTGCAAGTCGCTACACGCGCGACAGTCCCGAAGCCTACGAGCAGTACTTC.

The chain employs TRBV11-2 and TRBJ1-1; TRBD1 might be the D (5 bases). V lost 1 base and J 3 bases, leaving 12 bases between the germline ends. The germline CDR1 and CDR2 sequences are SGHAT and FQNNGV. This CDR3 contains 15 residues. CDR3 bases: TGTGCCAGCAGCTTAGGGGGGGGTCGGTACACTGAAGCTTTCTTT. Its translation is CASSLGGGRYTEAFF.

The rearrangement joins TRBV10-2 to TRBJ2-6; D is unclear. This CDR3 comprises 13 residues. Germline V gives CDR1 WSHSY, CDR2 SAAADI. Trimming removed 7 bases at V and 0 bases at J, with 4 bases between. The CDR3 sequence: CASMSSGANVLTF. In nucleotides, the CDR3 is TGCGCCAGCATGAGCTCTGGGGCCAACGTCCTGACTTTC.

The V gene is TRBV2, the J gene TRBJ1-5; 7 bases map to TRBD1. The CDR3 totals 14 residues. Losses at the gene ends were 5 bases for V and 7 bases for J; bases not matched to a gene: 8. Germline V gene sequence: CDR1 SNHLY, CDR2 FYNNEI. CDR3 loop: CASSQRTGYQPQHF. DNA for the CDR3: TGTGCCAGCAGTCAGAGGACAGGCTACCAGCCCCAGCATTTT.